These T cell receptor beta chains were read from a single sample in a study of human T cells and chemical hapten exposure. TCRdb passed the RACE reads through MiXCR, listing each CDR3 protein once. The sample holds approximately 350,000 distinct CDR3 sequences, approximately 6.3% seen once. The material was whole blood, obtained in connection with sensitization to the hapten diphenylcyclopropenone (DPC). All receptors derive from a woman aged 18 to 35 with alopecia areata. Some clones in this sample may be carry-over from other donors' samples. CDR3s include the opening cysteine and the closing phenylalanine or tryptophan. D genes are given only for firm matches. Rows may omit the clone size; those that give it use once, few, many or a size class.

size	J	length	V	D	DNA	CDR3
many	TRBJ2-2	18	TRBV6-2/TRBV6-3	TRBD1	TGTGCCAGCAGTAACTTCCCGGGACAGGGCCTGAACACCGGGGAGCTGTTTTTT	CASSNFPGQGLNTGELFF
.	TRBJ1-2	16	TRBV12-3/TRBV12-4	TRBD1	TGTGCCAGCAGTTCGTACCCTACGGACAGGGTTGACGGCTACACCTTC	CASSSYPTDRVDGYTF
.	TRBJ2-7	14	TRBV5-4	TRBD1	TGTGCCAGCAGCTTGAGGGGACAGAGCTACGAGCAGTACTTC	CASSLRGQSYEQYF
few	TRBJ2-5	11	TRBV20-1	.	TGCAGTGCAACGAGGGGGGGGACCCAGTACTTC	CSATRGGTQYF
few	TRBJ2-1	14	TRBV12-3/TRBV12-4	.	TGTGCCAGCGCAGGGGGGGTTGGCTACAATGAGCAGTTCTTC	CASAGGVGYNEQFF
.	TRBJ2-5	13	TRBV27	.	TGTGCCAGCAGTTCTGGACCCATAGAGACCCAGTACTTC	CASSSGPIETQYF
many	TRBJ2-2	15	TRBV4-3	.	TGCGCCAGCAGCCAAGATCGGCCAGGGGCCGGGGAGCTGTTTTTT	CASSQDRPGAGELFF
many	TRBJ2-5	15	TRBV12-3/TRBV12-4	TRBD1	TGTGCCAGCAGTTTAGCCGGGACAGTCCAAGAGACCCAGTACTTC	CASSLAGTVQETQYF
many	TRBJ2-5	13	TRBV12-3/TRBV12-4	.	TGTGCCAGCAGTTTGGGTCAGCCTGAGACCCAGTACTTC	CASSLGQPETQYF
.	TRBJ1-2	14	TRBV29-1	.	TGCAGCGTGAGTAGGGACACCTCTAACTATGGCTACACCTTC	CSVSRDTSNYGYTF
.	TRBJ2-3	16	TRBV7-9	TRBD2	TGTGCCAGCAGCTTAGGCCCTAGCGGGGGCTCCCATACGCAGTATTTT	CASSLGPSGGSHTQYF
.	TRBJ2-1	13	TRBV4-2	.	TGTGCCAGCAGCCAAGATAATGGGGGGCGGGAGTTCTTC	CASSQDNGGREFF
.	TRBJ1-4	13	TRBV20-1	.	TGCAGTGCTCCACGACAGTCCAATGAAAAACTGTTTTTT	CSAPRQSNEKLFF
.	TRBJ1-3	14	TRBV2	.	TGTGCCAGCACCTTGAGACGCTCTGGAAACACCATATATTTT	CASTLRRSGNTIYF
.	TRBJ1-2	17	TRBV7-8	TRBD1	TGTGCCAGCAGCCCCTACAGGGGGCCGATTATGAACTATGGCTACACCTTC	CASSPYRGPIMNYGYTF
few	TRBJ2-7	14	TRBV6-5	TRBD1	TGTGCCAGCAGACCCGGGACAGGCGCCTACGAGCAGTACTTC	CASRPGTGAYEQYF
few	TRBJ1-6	13	TRBV10-2	.	TGCGCCAGCAGTGAAGACAGGAATTCACCCCTCCACTTT	CASSEDRNSPLHF
many	TRBJ2-7	13	TRBV5-1	.	TGCGCCAGCATGGACATAGCTTTGGGGGAGCAGTACTTC	CASMDIALGEQYF
.	TRBJ1-6	15	TRBV5-1	TRBD1	TGCGCCAGCAGTCGGGACAGGGGGCAGGGTTCACCCCTCCACTTT	CASSRDRGQGSPLHF
few	TRBJ2-1	14	TRBV7-3	TRBD2	TGTGCCAGCAGCTCAGCGGGAGACTACAATGAGCAGTTCTTC	CASSSAGDYNEQFF
.	TRBJ2-6	14	TRBV12-3/TRBV12-4	.	TGTGCCAGCTGTGGGGCATCTGGGGCCAACGTCCTGACTTTC	CASCGASGANVLTF
.	TRBJ1-4	15	TRBV6-5	.	TGTGCCAGCAGTTACTCGTGGGCTCCTAATGAAAAACTGTTTTTT	CASSYSWAPNEKLFF
.	TRBJ2-1	15	TRBV7-9	.	TGTGCCAGCAGCCGTACACTCCGAGCTATAAATGAGCAGTTCTTC	CASSRTLRAINEQFF
many	TRBJ2-6	15	TRBV19	.	TGTGCCAGTACCGGGACTTCCTCTGGGGCCAACGTCCTGACTTTC	CASTGTSSGANVLTF
.	TRBJ2-4	17	TRBV11-2	.	TGTGCCAGCAGCTTAGTCCCAGCGGGTCCAGCCGCAGACATTCAGTACTTC	CASSLVPAGPAADIQYF
many	TRBJ1-5	13	TRBV5-1	.	TGCGCCAGCAGCTTGGGGACAGATCAGCCCCAGCATTTT	CASSLGTDQPQHF
many	TRBJ2-1	17	TRBV6-5	TRBD2	TGTGCCAGCAGTTACTCGACACCAGCGGGGGTGTACAATGAGCAGTTCTTC	CASSYSTPAGVYNEQFF
many	TRBJ2-3	16	TRBV3-1	TRBD1	TGTGCCAGCAGCCAAGTCCGACAGGGGTACACAGATACGCAGTATTTT	CASSQVRQGYTDTQYF
.	TRBJ2-5	15	TRBV12-3/TRBV12-4	.	TGTGCCAGCAGTTCAAACAGGGACGTGAAAGAGACCCAGTACTTC	CASSSNRDVKETQYF
many	TRBJ2-1	13	TRBV7-2	TRBD2	TGTGCCAGCAGCGAAGGGACTAGCTCTGAGCAGTTCTTC	CASSEGTSSEQFF
many	TRBJ2-3	13	TRBV7-3	.	TGTGCCAGCAGCCCGGACCAGGCAGATACGCAGTATTTT	CASSPDQADTQYF
many	TRBJ2-1	15	TRBV7-2	.	TGTGCCAGCAGCTCCGGACTGGCCCGACCCAATGAGCAGTTCTTC	CASSSGLARPNEQFF
.	TRBJ1-6	14	TRBV20-1	.	TGCAGTGCTGGTAACAGGGAAGGAGGGTCACCCCTCCACTTT	CSAGNREGGSPLHF
many	TRBJ1-5	14	TRBV12-3/TRBV12-4	.	TGTGCCAGCAGTTTATCCGCTGGAGGTCAGCCCCAGCATTTT	CASSLSAGGQPQHF
.	TRBJ2-5	10	TRBV20-1	.	TGCAGTGCTATGGGGGAGACCCAGTACTTC	CSAMGETQYF
few	TRBJ1-1	14	TRBV27	.	TGTGCCAGCAGTTTAGGGAGTGGTTCCACTGAAGCTTTCTTT	CASSLGSGSTEAFF
many	TRBJ2-3	11	TRBV9	.	TGTGCCAGCAGTGAAACAGATACGCAGTATTTT	CASSETDTQYF
few	TRBJ1-4	18	TRBV4-3	TRBD1	TGCGCCAGCAGCCAAGGCGCGGGACAGAAAGCGGTTAATGAAAAACTGTTTTTT	CASSQGAGQKAVNEKLFF
few	TRBJ1-6	15	TRBV7-6	TRBD1	TGTGCCAGCAGCTTAAGACAGGGGAAGGATTCACCCCTCCACTTT	CASSLRQGKDSPLHF
few	TRBJ1-4	16	TRBV7-8	.	TGTGCCAGCAGCTTATTTCCGGGGGGGCCTAATGAAAAACTGTTTTTT	CASSLFPGGPNEKLFF
few	TRBJ1-2	11	TRBV5-1	.	TGCGCCAGCAGCTCGGCCTATGGCTACACCTTC	CASSSAYGYTF
few	TRBJ2-1	16	TRBV6-2/TRBV6-3	.	TGTGCCAGCAGTTACAAAAGTACCGCCTCCTACAATGAGCAGTTCTTC	CASSYKSTASYNEQFF
many	TRBJ1-1	13	TRBV6-2/TRBV6-3	.	TGTGCCAGCAGTCCCGGGGGGAGGGGTGAAGCTTTCTTT	CASSPGGRGEAFF
.	TRBJ2-7	14	TRBV7-9	.	TGTGCCAGCAGCTTATCGTCGGTCTCCTACGAGCAGTACTTC	CASSLSSVSYEQYF
few	TRBJ2-6	16	TRBV20-1	.	TGCAGTGCTAGAGCCCATCAGGGCTCTGGGGCCAACGTCCTGACTTTC	CSARAHQGSGANVLTF
few	TRBJ2-1	14	TRBV5-1	TRBD1	TGCGCCAGCAGCTCGGGACAGCCAAACAATGAGCAGTTCTTC	CASSSGQPNNEQFF
many	TRBJ1-1	14	TRBV7-9	.	TGTGCCAGCAGCTTAGTAGGGTCGAACACTGAAGCTTTCTTT	CASSLVGSNTEAFF
few	TRBJ2-5	14	TRBV21-1	.	TGTGCCAGCAGCAAAGTAGCGGTCGGGGAGACCCAGTACTTC	CASSKVAVGETQYF
few	TRBJ2-5	13	TRBV27	.	TGTGCCAGCAGCCGACTCCACCAAGAGACCCAGTACTTC	CASSRLHQETQYF
many	TRBJ1-6	13	TRBV6-2/TRBV6-3	.	TGTGCCAGCGCGGACTTTCCTCAATCACCCCTCCACTTT	CASADFPQSPLHF